Here is one T cell receptor (beta chain) with its context. Per the study methods: Researchers report that nucleated cell counts were estimated from reference gene primer amplification. The data were produced by immunoSEQ multiplex PCR, yet TCRdb's version contains in-frame clones alone and is incomplete. The D gene and trimming were derived from the DNA, and the V and J assignments and clone size from that table. The sample carries fewer than 250,000 clones, 65% to 85% recorded once. This entry belongs to a study of blood T cell repertoires in COVID-19. Overall study context: Spain, Italy and the United States supplied samples that represented acute and convalescent COVID-19. PBMCs, B-cell-depleted T cells, or T cells provided the cDNA or gDNA that made up the material.

V shed 3 bases and J 0 bases; nucleotides not matched to a gene: 13. The CDR3 contains 19 residues. Germline V gene sequence: CDR1 LGHNT, CDR2 FRNRAP. The source of this sequence is a woman over 75 with acute or convalescent COVID-19. Specimen: peripheral blood. V is TRBV12-5 and J is TRBJ2-3; 9 bases are shared with TRBD2. The CDR3 spells CASGLGTSRGTHSTDTQYF. The CDR3 DNA follows: TGTGCTAGTGGTTTAGGGACTAGCCGGGGAACCCATAGCACAGATACGCAGTATTTT. Together with reference TRBV12-5 and TRBJ2-3, the CDR3 gives the full variable domain: DARVTQTPRHKVTEMGQEVTMRCQPILGHNTVFWYRQTMMQGLELLAYFRNRAPLDDSGMPKDRFSAEMPDATLATLKIQPSEPRDSAVYFCASGLGTSRGTHSTDTQYFGPGTRLTVL.